This T cell receptor (beta chain) comes out of a study of regulatory T cells in long-lasting Graves disease. Arm-PCR of CDR3 regions and iRepertoire HTBI primers were used to build TCR beta libraries. A single record per CDR3 protein comes from TCRdb applying MiXCR to the multiplex PCR reads. Among about 400,000 distinct CDR3 sequences listed, around 21% were seen once. Described time point: persistent/refractory GD, antithyroid drugs over 5 years with positive TRAb. With RNA extracted from PBMCs as input, the TCR library was made. V was clipped by 1 base and J by 0 bases; unmatched bases: 8. This CDR3 is 18 amino acids long. CDR1 is DFQATT, CDR2 SNEGSKA, per germline (reference sequence). Concerning this clonotype itself: Its specificity is not known.

Points from the study as a whole: TRBV28, TRBJ1-2 and TRBJ2-5 were favored in persistent disease. Patients with persistent disease shared 2,700 or so public clonotypes, outpacing the 966 shared by new patients. Persistent cases of Graves' showed reduced TCR diversity relative to newly diagnosed patients.

Sample: peripheral blood mononuclear cells (PBMCs), taken when the disease was refractory, from a patient treated with antithyroid drugs. This clonotype originated in a female donor with Graves disease. The chain uses TRBV20-1 and TRBJ2-6; the match to TRBD2 covers 8 bases. CDR3 coding DNA: TGCAGTGCTAGAGGCGGGGGGACGTCGAACTCTGGGGCCAACGTCCTGACTTTC. Its protein is CSARGGGTSNSGANVLTF.